The rows below give T cell receptor beta chains drawn from one sample of a study of long-term antiretroviral therapy in people with HIV. The method was immunoSEQ multiplex PCR; TCRdb's version includes in-frame clones alone and lacks a portion of them. Of around 16,000 clones listed, roughly 85% are singletons. The source was unsorted PBMCs, collected 0.5 years after starting antiretroviral therapy. The receptors come from a woman between 35 and 50 years old with HIV. The CDR3 runs from the conserved cysteine through the conserved F or W. Fields, in order: D gene, clone size, J gene, V gene, CDR3 protein, CDR3 DNA. The D gene is left open where the match is weak. Rows give clone size only sometimes, using once, few, many, or a class for an expanded clone.

.,.,TRBJ2-7,TRBV4-1,CASSQDPGRAVSYEQYF,TGCGCCAGCAGCCAAGATCCTGGCAGGGCGGTCTCCTACGAGCAGTACTTC
.,.,TRBJ2-7,TRBV5-1,CASSDGDQAVYF,TGCGCCAGCTCCGACGGGGACCAAGCTGTGTACTTC
.,.,TRBJ2-7,TRBV5-4,CASSLGGGRAIYEQYF,TGTGCCAGCAGCTTGGGTGGTGGTAGAGCCATTTACGAGCAGTACTTC
.,.,TRBJ2-7,TRBV6-6,CASSRTGSYEQYF,TGTGCCAGCAGTAGAACAGGGTCCTACGAGCAGTACTTC
.,.,TRBJ1-5,TRBV27,CASSPATVVGNQPQHF,TGTGCCAGCAGCCCGGCGACGGTTGTTGGCAATCAGCCCCAGCATTTT
TRBD1,once,TRBJ2-1,TRBV4-3,CASSQEGQGYSYNEQFF,TGCGCCAGCAGCCAAGAGGGACAGGGTTACTCCTACAATGAGCAGTTCTTC
TRBD2,once,TRBJ2-5,TRBV28,CASSGLAGDFGWETQYF,TGTGCCAGCAGCGGACTAGCGGGAGACTTTGGCTGGGAGACCCAGTACTTC
.,.,TRBJ2-2,TRBV7-8,CASSLYQGSTGELFF,TGTGCCAGCAGCTTATACCAGGGAAGCACCGGGGAGCTGTTTTTT
TRBD2,.,TRBJ2-2,TRBV5-1,CASSLAGTGELFF,TGCGCCAGCAGCCTAGCGGGTACCGGGGAGCTGTTTTTT
.,.,TRBJ1-3,TRBV18,CASSPIVTGLPGNTIYF,TGTGCCAGCTCACCAATCGTCACAGGGTTACCGGGAAACACCATATATTTT
.,.,TRBJ2-7,TRBV28,CASTRGWGAEQYF,TGTGCCAGCACCCGCGGGTGGGGGGCTGAGCAGTACTTC
TRBD1,once,TRBJ1-5,TRBV11-2,CASSLDPGTGKGQPQHF,TGTGCCAGCAGCTTAGATCCCGGGACAGGGAAGGGTCAGCCCCAGCATTTT
.,once,TRBJ1-2,TRBV15,CATVGPPNYGYTF,TGTGCCACCGTTGGGCCCCCTAACTATGGCTACACCTTC
.,few,TRBJ2-7,TRBV27,CASSSPPAYEQYF,TGTGCCAGCAGCTCTCCCCCTGCCTACGAGCAGTACTTC